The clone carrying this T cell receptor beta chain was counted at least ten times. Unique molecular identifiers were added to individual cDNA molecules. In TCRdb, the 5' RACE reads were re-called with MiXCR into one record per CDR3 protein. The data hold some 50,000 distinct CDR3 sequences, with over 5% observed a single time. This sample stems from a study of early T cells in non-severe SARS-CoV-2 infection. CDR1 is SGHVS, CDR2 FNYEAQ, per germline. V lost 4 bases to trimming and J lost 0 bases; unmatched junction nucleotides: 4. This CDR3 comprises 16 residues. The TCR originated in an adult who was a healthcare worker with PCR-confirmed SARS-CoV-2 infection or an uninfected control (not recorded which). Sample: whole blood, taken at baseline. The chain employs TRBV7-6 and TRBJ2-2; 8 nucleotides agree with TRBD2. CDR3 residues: CASSYTSGPNTGELFF. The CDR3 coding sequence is TGTGCCAGCAGCTATACTAGCGGCCCGAACACCGGGGAGCTGTTTTTT.